These T cell receptor beta chains were read from a single sample in a study of response to subunit inactivated influenza vaccine. Via MiXCR, TCRdb re-called the RT-PCR reads, giving one row per CDR3 protein. The sample yields over 750,000 distinct CDR3 sequences, around 20% seen once. Here the sequenced sample was PBMCs from blood, taken 4 to 6 days after vaccination. The receptors here all came from a man in his fifties who received an inactivated influenza vaccine. Each CDR3 is given with its conserved first and last residue. Fields, in order: V gene, clone size, CDR3 protein. Rows give clone size only sometimes, using once, few, many, or a class for an expanded clone.

>TRBV24-1|few
CAMDSYNTEAFF
>TRBV4-3|.
CASSQDRALGGYTF
>TRBV6-1|.
CASRVRGQDTEAFF
>TRBV27|.
CASRFRGNSPLHF
>TRBV28|.
CASSLFRGRYEQYF
>TRBV20-1|.
CSARTDRDYGYTF
>TRBV7-2|few
CASSLTDYTYEQYF
>TRBV12-3/TRBV12-4|few
CASSVAASSYNEQFF
>TRBV5-1|few
CASSRARTTNTGELFF
>TRBV7-6|few
CASSPSPAHYEQYF
>TRBV20-1|few
CSARLASGAKNIQYF
>TRBV7-6|.
CASILTRWTGGNEKLFF
>TRBV6-1|many
CASRSPKAPEAFF
>TRBV7-2|.
CASVRYRDSNSPLHF
>TRBV20-1|many
CSARDVGVETQYF
>TRBV3-1|.
CASSPPGGGSEKLFF
>TRBV12-3/TRBV12-4|many
CASRRPGQGVTGELFF
>TRBV20-1|.
CSARAGRTDTQYF
>TRBV4-2|.
CASSRTGRGEETQYF
>TRBV6-5|few
CASGTSNQPQHF
>TRBV5-4|.
CASSLVRGGGYNEQFF
>TRBV4-1|few
CASSQKMGTYEQYF
>TRBV28|few
CASTSPVGGRYEQYF
>TRBV28|.
CATAGRGTDTQYF
>TRBV6-2/TRBV6-3|.
CASSIMRTGELFF
>TRBV28|.
CASSRTTESGDTQYF
>TRBV7-2|few
CASSDRDRVLKTQYF
>TRBV4-2|.
CASSQDDGTSVFETYNEQFF
>TRBV20-1|.
CSARAEGQGLYEQYF
>TRBV15|.
CATVAGATDTQYF
>TRBV12-3/TRBV12-4|.
CASSGQGNSGTGELFF
>TRBV6-2/TRBV6-3|few
CASSHPTGGGYTF
>TRBV10-3|few
CAISDGVHLGEKLFF
>TRBV25-1|few
CASKERGNEQFF
>TRBV7-6|.
CASSGGIGYEQYF
>TRBV4-3|many
CASSQDWREGGYTF
>TRBV18|.
CASSPDRLDQPQHF
>TRBV11-2|.
CASSLVGGGPNEQFF
>TRBV6-1|.
CASSPTSIPFSYEQYF
>TRBV18|few
CASSPPERGREQYF
>TRBV5-1|.
CASSGPRGSPLHF
>TRBV6-2/TRBV6-3|few
CASRLPTGPYNEQFF
>TRBV4-1|.
CASSPTLGFYEQYF
>TRBV7-2|few
CASSPSSGYSHEQYF
>TRBV12-3/TRBV12-4|few
CASRQGSPQDGYTF
>TRBV6-5|few
CASSYRASVTDTQYF
>TRBV7-3|.
CASSRLSSSYNEQFF
>TRBV24-1|.
CATSAPTGTGELFF
>TRBV12-3/TRBV12-4|few
CASSLGSYMLNTEAFF
>TRBV4-1|.
CASGKAGLEAFF
>TRBV7-8|.
CASSLARGSPAYEQYF
>TRBV24-1|few
CATSDSFRGQDNEQFF
>TRBV5-1|few
CASSLAPGTAPYEQYF
>TRBV7-9|.
CASSRPGHTQYF